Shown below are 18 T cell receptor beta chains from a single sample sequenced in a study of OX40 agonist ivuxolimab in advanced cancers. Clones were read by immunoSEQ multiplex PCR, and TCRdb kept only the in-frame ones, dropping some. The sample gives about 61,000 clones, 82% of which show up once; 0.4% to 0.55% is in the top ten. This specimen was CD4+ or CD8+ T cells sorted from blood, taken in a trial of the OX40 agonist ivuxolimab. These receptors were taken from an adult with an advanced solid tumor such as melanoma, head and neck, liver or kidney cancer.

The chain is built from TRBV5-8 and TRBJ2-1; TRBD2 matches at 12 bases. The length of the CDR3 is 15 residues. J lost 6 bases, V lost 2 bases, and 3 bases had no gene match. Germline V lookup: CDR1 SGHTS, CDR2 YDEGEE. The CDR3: CASSFALAGGNEQFF. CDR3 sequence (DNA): TGTGCCAGCAGCTTCGCACTAGCGGGAGGCAATGAGCAGTTCTTC. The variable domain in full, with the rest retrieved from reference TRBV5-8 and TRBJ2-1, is EAGVTQSPTHLIKTRGQQATLRCSPISGHTSVYWYQQALGLGLQFLLWYDEGEERNRGNFPPRFSGRQFPNYSSELNVNALELEDSALYLCASSFALAGGNEQFFGPGTRLTVL.

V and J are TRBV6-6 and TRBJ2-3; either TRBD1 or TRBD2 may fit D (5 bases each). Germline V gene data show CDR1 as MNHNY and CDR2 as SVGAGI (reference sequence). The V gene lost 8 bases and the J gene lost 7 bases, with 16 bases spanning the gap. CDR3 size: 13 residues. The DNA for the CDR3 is TGTGCCAGCCTTCCGGGGCGAGGGAATACGCAGTATTTT. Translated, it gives CASLPGRGNTQYF.

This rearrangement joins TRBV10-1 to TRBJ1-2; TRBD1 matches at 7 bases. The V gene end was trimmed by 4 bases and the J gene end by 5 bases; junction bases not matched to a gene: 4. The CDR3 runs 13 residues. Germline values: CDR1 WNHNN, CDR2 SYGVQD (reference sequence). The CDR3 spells CASSAGTAYGYTF. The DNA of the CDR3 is TGCGCCAGCAGTGCCGGGACAGCTTATGGCTACACCTTC.

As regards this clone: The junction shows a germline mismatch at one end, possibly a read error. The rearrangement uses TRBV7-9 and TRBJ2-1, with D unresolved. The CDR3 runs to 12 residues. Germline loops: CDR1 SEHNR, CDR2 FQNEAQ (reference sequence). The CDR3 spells CASSLGGNAQFF. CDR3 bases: TGTGCCAGCAGCTTAGGGGGTAATGCGCAGTTCTTC.

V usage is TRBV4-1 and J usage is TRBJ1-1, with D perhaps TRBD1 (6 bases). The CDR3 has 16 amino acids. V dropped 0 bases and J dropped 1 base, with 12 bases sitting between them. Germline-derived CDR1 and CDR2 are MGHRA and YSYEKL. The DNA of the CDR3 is TGCGCCAGCAGCCAAGAAGTAACAGGGTGGAACACTGAAGCTTTCTTT. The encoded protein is CASSQEVTGWNTEAFF.

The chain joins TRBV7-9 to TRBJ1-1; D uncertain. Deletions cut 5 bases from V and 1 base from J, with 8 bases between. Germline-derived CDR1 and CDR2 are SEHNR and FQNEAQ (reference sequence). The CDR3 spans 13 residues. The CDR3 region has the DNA TGTGCCAGCAGCACGACCGCGAACACTGAAGCTTTCTTT. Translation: CASSTTANTEAFF.

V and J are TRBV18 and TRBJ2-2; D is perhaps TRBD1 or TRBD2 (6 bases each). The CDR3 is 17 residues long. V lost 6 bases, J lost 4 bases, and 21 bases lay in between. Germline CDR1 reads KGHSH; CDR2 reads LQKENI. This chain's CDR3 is CASSPLDRGLGTGELFF. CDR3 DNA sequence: TGTGCCAGCTCTCCCCTCGATCGGGGGCTGGGCACCGGGGAGCTGTTTTTT.

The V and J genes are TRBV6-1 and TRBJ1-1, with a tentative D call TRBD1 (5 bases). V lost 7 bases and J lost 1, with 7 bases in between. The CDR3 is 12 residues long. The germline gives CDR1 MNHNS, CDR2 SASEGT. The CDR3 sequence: CASTDRNTEAFF. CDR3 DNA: TGTGCCAGCACTGACAGGAACACTGAAGCTTTCTTT.

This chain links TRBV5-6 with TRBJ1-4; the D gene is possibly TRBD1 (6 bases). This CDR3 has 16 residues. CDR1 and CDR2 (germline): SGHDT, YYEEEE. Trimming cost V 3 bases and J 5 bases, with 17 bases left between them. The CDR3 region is CASSSLQGGLNEKLFF. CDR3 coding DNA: TGTGCCAGCAGCTCATTACAGGGTGGACTCAATGAAAAACTGTTTTTT.

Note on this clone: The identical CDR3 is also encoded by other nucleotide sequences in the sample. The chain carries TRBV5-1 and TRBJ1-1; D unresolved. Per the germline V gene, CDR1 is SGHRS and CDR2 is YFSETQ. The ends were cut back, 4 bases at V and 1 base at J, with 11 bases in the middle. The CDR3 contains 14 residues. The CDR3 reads CASSPVGGNTEAFF. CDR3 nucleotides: TGCGCCAGCAGCCCAGTGGGTGGGAACACTGAAGCTTTCTTT.

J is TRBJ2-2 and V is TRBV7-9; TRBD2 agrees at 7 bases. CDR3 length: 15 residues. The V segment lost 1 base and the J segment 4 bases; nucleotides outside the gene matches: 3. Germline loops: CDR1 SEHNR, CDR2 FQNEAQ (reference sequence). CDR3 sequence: CASSLEASGTGELFF. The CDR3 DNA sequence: TGTGCCAGCAGCTTAGAGGCTAGCGGCACCGGGGAGCTGTTTTTT.

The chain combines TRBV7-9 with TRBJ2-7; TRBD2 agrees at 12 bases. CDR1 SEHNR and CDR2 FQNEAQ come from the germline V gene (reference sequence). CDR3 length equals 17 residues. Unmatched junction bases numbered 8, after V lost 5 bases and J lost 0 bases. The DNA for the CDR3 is TGTGCCAGCAGCCCCACTCTAGCGGGAGGGCCCTCCTACGAGCAGTACTTC. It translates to CASSPTLAGGPSYEQYF.

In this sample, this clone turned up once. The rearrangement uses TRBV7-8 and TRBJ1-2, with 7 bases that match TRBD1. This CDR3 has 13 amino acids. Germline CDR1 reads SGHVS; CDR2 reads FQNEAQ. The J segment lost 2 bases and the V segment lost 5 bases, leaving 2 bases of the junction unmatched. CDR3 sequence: CASSPDRNYGYTF. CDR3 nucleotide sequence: TGTGCCAGCAGCCCGGACAGGAACTATGGCTACACCTTC.

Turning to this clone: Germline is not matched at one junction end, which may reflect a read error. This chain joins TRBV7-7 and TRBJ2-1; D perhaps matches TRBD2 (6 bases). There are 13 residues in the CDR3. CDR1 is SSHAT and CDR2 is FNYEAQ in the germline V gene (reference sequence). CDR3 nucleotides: TGTGCTAGCAGCTTAAATCCGGGGGATGAGCAGTTCTTC. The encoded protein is CASSLNPGDEQFF.

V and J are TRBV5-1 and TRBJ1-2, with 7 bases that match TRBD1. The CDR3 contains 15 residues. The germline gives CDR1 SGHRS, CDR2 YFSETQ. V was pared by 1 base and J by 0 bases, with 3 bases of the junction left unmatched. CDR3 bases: TGCGCCAGCAGCTTGTGGACAGGAGCTAACTATGGCTACACCTTC. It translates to CASSLWTGANYGYTF. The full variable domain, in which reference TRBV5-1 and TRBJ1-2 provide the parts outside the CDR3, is KAGVTQTPRYLIKTRGQQVTLSCSPISGHRSVSWYQQTPGQGLQFLFEYFSETQRNKGNFPGRFSGRQFSNSRSEMNVSTLELGDSALYLCASSLWTGANYGYTFGSGTRLTVV.

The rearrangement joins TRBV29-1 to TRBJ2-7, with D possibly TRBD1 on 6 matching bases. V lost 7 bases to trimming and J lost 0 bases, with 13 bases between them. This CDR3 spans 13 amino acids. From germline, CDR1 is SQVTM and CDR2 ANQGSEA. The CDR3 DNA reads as TGCAGCGCATCACAGGGACGCTCCTACGAGCAGTACTTC. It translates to CSASQGRSYEQYF.

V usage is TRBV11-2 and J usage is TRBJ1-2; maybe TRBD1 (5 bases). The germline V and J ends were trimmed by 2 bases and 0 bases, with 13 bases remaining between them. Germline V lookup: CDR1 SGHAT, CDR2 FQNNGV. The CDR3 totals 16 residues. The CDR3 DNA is TGTGCCAGCAGCTTAAGGGGCGGGCCGACTAACTATGGCTACACCTTC. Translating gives CASSLRGGPTNYGYTF. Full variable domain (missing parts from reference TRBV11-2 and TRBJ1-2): EAGVAQSPRYKIIEKRQSVAFWCNPISGHATLYWYQQILGQGPKLLIQFQNNGVVDDSQLPKDRFSAERLKGVDSTLKIQPAKLEDSAVYLCASSLRGGPTNYGYTFGSGTRLTVV.

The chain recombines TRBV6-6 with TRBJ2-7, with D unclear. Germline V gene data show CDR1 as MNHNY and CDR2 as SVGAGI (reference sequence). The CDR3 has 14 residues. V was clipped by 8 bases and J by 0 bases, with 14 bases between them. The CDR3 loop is CASGDLPSSYEQYF. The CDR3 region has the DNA TGTGCCAGCGGAGACCTCCCAAGCTCCTACGAGCAGTACTTC.